The T cell receptor beta chain described here comes from a study of blood T cell repertoires in COVID-19. After removal of 11 bases from V and 1 base from J, the junction contained 7 bases not matched to a gene. The CDR3 length is 15 residues. Germline CDR1 SNHLY, CDR2 FYNNEI. Under the authors' procedure: Reference gene primer amplification in the assay estimated nucleated cell counts. Only in-frame clones appear in the TCRdb table, and some are missing; sequencing was by immunoSEQ multiplex PCR. That table is the source of V, J and clone size, and D and trimming were worked out from the DNA. The table shows some 240,000 clones, with roughly 80% occurring only once. Clinical histories supplied by participants themselves formed the basis of cohort assignment.

The source material was PBMCs or T cells enriched from blood (not recorded which). The rearrangement uses TRBV2 and TRBJ1-4; TRBD1 agrees at 10 bases. The sequence was collected from a man younger than 45 with acute COVID-19. This CDR3 reads CAGSRDRGTNEKLFF. Written as DNA, the CDR3 is TGTGCCGGGTCCCGGGACAGGGGAACTAATGAAAAACTGTTTTTT.